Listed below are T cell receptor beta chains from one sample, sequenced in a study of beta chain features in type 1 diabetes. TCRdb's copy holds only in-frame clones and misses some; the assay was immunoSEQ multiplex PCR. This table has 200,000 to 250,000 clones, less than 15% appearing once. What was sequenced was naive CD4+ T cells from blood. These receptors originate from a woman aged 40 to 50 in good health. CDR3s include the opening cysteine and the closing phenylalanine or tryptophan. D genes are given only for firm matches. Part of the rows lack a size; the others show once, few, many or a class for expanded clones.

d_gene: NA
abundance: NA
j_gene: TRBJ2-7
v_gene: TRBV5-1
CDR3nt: TGCGCCAGCAGCGCGACAAGCTACGAGCAGTACTTC
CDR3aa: CASSATSYEQYF

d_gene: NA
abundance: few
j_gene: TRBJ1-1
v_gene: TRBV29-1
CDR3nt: TGCAGCGCTTATAGGGGGAGCGAGGGCACTGAAGCTTTCTTT
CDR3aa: CSAYRGSEGTEAFF

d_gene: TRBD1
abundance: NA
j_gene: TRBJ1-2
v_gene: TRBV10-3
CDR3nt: TGTGCCATCAGCCCCGGGACAGGGACTAACTATGGCTACACCTTC
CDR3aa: CAISPGTGTNYGYTF

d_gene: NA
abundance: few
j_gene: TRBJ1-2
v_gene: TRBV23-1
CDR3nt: TGCGCCAGCAGTCAAACCCGACTAGCAGGCCTCTATGGCTACACCTTC
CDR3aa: CASSQTRLAGLYGYTF

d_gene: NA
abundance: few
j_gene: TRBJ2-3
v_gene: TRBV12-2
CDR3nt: TGTGCAAGTCGCCCCTCGGGGGATGCGGACTTCACAGATACGCAGTATTTT
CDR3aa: CASRPSGDADFTDTQYF

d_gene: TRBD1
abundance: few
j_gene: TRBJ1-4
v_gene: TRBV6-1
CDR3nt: TGTGCCACCCCAGGGGGCGGGAGCGCGGAAAAACTGTTTTTT
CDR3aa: CATPGGGSAEKLFF

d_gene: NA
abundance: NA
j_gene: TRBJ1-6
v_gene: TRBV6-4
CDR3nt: TGTGCCAGCAGGAGGGGGAGAGGATCACCCCTCCACTTT
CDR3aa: CASRRGRGSPLHF

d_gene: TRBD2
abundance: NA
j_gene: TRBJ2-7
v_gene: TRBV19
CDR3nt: TGTGCCAGTAGGATAGGAGCGGGAGTATACGAGCAGTACTTC
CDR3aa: CASRIGAGVYEQYF

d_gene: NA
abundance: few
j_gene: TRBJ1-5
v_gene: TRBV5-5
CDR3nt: TGTGCCAGCAGCTTGCACAGTAATCAGCCCCAGCATTTT
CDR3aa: CASSLHSNQPQHF

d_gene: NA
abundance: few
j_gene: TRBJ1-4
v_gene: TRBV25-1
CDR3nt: TGTGCCAGCAGTGAATCGTTTAAGGGGGAATCCCTCGAAAAACTGTTTTTT
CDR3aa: CASSESFKGESLEKLFF

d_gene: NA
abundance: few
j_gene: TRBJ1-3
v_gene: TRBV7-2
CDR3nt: TGTGCCAGCAGCTCGACACGGCTAGGGGGTCGCTCTGGAAACACCATATATTTT
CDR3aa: CASSSTRLGGRSGNTIYF

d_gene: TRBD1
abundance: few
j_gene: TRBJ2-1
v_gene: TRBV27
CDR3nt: TGTGCCAGCAGTTTTGGGGACAGGGGGCGCAATGAGCAGTTCTTC
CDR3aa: CASSFGDRGRNEQFF

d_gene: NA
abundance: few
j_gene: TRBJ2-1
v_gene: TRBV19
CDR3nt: TGTGCCAGTAAACCTTCTCAGGGGGGTCATGAGCAGTTCTTC
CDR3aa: CASKPSQGGHEQFF

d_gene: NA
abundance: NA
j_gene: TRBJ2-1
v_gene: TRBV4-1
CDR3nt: TGCGCCAGCAGCCAAGGGGCTCGCCTCGATGAGCAGTTCTTC
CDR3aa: CASSQGARLDEQFF

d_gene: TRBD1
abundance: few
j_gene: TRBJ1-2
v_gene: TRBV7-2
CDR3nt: TGTGCCAGCAGCTTAGATTTTGGGACAGGGGGAGGCTACACCTTC
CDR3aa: CASSLDFGTGGGYTF

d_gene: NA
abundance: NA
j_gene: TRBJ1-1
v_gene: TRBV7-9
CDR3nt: TGTGCCAGCAGCTTACAGGGGCGGAACACTGAAGCTTTCTTT
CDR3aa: CASSLQGRNTEAFF

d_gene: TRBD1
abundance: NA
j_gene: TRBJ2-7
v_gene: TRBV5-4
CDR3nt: TGTGCCAGCAGCTTCCGGGACAGCACCTACGAGCAGTACTTC
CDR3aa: CASSFRDSTYEQYF

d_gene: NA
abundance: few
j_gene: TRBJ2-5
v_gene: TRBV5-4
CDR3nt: TGTGCCAGCAGCTTGTCGCCAGGAACGGGGCAAGAGACCCAGTACTTC
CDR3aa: CASSLSPGTGQETQYF

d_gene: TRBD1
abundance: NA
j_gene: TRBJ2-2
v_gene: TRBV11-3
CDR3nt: TGTGCCAGCACAACGACAGGGGATACCGGGGAGCTGTTTTTT
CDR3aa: CASTTTGDTGELFF

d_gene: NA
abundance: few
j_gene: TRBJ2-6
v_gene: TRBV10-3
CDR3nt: TGTGCCATCAGTGAGTCGGACAGCCGATCCGAACCGTCTGGGGCCAACGTCCTGACTTTC
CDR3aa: CAISESDSRSEPSGANVLTF

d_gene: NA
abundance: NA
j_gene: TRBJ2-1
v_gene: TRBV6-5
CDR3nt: TGTGCCAGCAGAGTGGCGGATGAGCAGTTCTTC
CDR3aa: CASRVADEQFF

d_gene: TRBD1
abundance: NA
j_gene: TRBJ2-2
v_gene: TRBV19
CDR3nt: TGTGCCAGTAGTAAACAGGGGGCTTTCGGGGAGCTGTTTTTT
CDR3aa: CASSKQGAFGELFF

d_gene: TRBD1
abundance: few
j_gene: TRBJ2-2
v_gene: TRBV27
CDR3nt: TGTGCCAGCAGTTTAGGACAGGGGCTAAGCGGGGAGCTGTTTTTT
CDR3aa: CASSLGQGLSGELFF

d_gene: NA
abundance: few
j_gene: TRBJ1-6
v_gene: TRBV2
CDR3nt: TGTGCCAGCAACAGGGTTTTGGGTTCACCCCTCCACTTT
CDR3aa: CASNRVLGSPLHF

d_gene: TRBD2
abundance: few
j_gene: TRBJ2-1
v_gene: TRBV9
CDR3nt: TGTGCCAGCAGCGTAGGGGGGACTAGCATCAGGAATGAGCAGTTCTTC
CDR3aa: CASSVGGTSIRNEQFF

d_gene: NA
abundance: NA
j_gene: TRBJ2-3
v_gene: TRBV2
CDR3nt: TGTGCCAGCCGAACAGGGTACAAAGATACGCAGTATTTT
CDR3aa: CASRTGYKDTQYF

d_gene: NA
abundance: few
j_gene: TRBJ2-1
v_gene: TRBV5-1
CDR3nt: TGCGCCAGCAGCTTAATCGACAGCCTAGATGAGCAGTTCTTC
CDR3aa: CASSLIDSLDEQFF

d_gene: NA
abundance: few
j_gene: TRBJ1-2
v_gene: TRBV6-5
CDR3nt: TGTGCCAGCTTACCTGCAGGAGGGGCCGGCTATGGCTACACCTTC
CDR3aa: CASLPAGGAGYGYTF

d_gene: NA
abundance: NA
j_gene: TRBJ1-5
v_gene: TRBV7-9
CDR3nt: TGTGCCAGCAGCTTAGCCCCGCTTGGACGGAGGGAGAATCAGCCCCAGCATTTT
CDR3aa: CASSLAPLGRRENQPQHF

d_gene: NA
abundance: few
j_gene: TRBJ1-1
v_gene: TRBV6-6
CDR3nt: TGTGCCAGCAGTTACACCGACAGGGAAGCTTTCTTT
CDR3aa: CASSYTDREAFF

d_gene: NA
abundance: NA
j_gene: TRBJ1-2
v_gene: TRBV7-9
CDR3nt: TGTGCCAGCAGCCCCCGCGGGACGGGGGATGGCTACACCTTC
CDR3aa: CASSPRGTGDGYTF

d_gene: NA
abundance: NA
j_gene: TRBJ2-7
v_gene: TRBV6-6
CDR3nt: TGTGCCAGCAGTACCCCTATATTAGCGCGGGAGCAGTACTTC
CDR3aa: CASSTPILAREQYF

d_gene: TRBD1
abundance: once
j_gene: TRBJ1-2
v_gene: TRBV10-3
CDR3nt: TGTGCCATCAGTGCAACAGGGGACTATGGCTACACCTTC
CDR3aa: CAISATGDYGYTF

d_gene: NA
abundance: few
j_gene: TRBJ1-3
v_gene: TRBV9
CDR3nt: TGTGCCAGCAGCCTTACAGGAAACACCATATATTTT
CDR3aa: CASSLTGNTIYF

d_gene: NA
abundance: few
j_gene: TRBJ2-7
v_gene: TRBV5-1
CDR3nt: TGCGCCAGCAGCTTGGTATCCGCGGATGACTACGAGCAGTACTTC
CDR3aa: CASSLVSADDYEQYF